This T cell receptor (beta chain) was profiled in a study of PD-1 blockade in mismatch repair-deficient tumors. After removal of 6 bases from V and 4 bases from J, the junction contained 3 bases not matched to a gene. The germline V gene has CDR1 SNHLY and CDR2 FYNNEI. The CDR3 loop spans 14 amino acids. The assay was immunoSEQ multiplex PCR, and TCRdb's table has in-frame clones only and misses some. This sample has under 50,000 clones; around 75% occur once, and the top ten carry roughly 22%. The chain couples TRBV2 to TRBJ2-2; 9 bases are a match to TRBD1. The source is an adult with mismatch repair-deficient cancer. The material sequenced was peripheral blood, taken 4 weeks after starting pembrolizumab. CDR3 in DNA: TGTGCCAGCAGACAGGGGGCCGGCACCGGGGAGCTGTTTTTT. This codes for CASRQGAGTGELFF.